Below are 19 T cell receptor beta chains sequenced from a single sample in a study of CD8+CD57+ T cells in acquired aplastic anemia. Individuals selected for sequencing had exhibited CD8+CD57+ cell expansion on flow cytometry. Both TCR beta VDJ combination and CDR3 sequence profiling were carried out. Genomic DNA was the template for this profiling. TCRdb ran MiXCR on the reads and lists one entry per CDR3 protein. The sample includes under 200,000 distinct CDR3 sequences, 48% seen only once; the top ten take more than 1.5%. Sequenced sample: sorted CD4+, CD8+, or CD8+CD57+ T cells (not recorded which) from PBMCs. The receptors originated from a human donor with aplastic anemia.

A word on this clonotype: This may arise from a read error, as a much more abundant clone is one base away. The CDR3: CASSSQGGGRGGIDSETQYF. CDR3 nucleotides: TGTGCCAGTAGTTCCCAAGGAGGGGGGAGGGGAGGTATTGATTCTGAGACCCAGTACTTC. The chain couples TRBV19 to TRBJ2-5; a weak D match, TRBD2 (7 bases). Germline CDR1 is LNHDA and CDR2 is SQIVND (reference sequence). The CDR3 extends over 20 amino acids. Trimming took 5 bases from V and 5 from J, leaving 33 bases between them.

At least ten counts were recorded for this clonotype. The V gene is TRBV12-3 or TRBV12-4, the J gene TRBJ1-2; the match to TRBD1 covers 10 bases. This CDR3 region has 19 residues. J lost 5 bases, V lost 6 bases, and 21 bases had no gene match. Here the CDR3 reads CASSPDRGRITTSVYGYTF. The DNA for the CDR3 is TGTGCCAGCAGCCCTGACAGGGGGCGCATCACGACCTCTGTTTATGGCTACACCTTC.

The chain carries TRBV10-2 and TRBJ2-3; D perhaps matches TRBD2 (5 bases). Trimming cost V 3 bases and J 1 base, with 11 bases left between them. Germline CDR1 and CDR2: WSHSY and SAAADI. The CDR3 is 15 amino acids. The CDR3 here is CASSDASLGTDTQYF. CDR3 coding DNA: TGCGCCAGCAGTGACGCTAGCCTTGGCACAGATACGCAGTATTTT.

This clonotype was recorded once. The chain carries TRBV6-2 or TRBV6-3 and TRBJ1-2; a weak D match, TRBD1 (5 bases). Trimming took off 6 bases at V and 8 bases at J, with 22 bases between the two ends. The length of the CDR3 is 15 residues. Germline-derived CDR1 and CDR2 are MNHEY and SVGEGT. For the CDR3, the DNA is TGTGCCAGCAGGGGAGCGGGACTGGGAATTAACGGCTACACCTTC. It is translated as CASRGAGLGINGYTF.

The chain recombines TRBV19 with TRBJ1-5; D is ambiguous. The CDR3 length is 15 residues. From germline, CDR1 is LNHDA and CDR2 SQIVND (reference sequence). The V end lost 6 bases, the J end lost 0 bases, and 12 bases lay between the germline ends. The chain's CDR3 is CASRTTWDSNQPQHF. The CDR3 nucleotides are TGTGCCAGTAGGACGACATGGGATAGCAATCAGCCCCAGCATTTT.

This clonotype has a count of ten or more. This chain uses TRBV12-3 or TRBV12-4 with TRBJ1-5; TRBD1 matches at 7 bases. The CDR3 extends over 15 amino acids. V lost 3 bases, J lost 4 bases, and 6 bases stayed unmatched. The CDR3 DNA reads TGTGCCAGCAGTTTTGGAGGGGGCAAAAATCAGCCCCAGCATTTT. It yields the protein CASSFGGGKNQPQHF.

The CDR3 protein is CATSRDYGLPYNEQFF. In nucleotides, the CDR3 is TGTGCCACCAGCAGAGATTACGGACTACCGTACAATGAGCAGTTCTTC. This rearrangement joins TRBV15 to TRBJ2-1; the D gene is possibly TRBD2 (6 bases). Trimming took 0 bases from V and 4 from J, leaving 13 bases between them. This CDR3 region has 16 residues. Germline V gene data show CDR1 as LNHNV and CDR2 as YYDKDF (reference sequence). The whole variable domain, filled in from reference TRBV15 and TRBJ2-1, reads DAMVIQNPRYQVTQFGKPVTLSCSQTLNHNVMYWYQQKSSQAPKLLFHYYDKDFNNEADTPDNFQSRRPNTSFCFLDIRSPGLGDTAMYLCATSRDYGLPYNEQFFGPGTRLTVL.

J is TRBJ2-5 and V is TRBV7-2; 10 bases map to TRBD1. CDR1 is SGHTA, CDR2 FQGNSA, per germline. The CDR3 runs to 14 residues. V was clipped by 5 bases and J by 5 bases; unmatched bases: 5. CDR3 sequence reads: CASSPGQGYETQYF. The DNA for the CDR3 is TGTGCCAGCAGCCCGGGACAGGGGTACGAGACCCAGTACTTC.

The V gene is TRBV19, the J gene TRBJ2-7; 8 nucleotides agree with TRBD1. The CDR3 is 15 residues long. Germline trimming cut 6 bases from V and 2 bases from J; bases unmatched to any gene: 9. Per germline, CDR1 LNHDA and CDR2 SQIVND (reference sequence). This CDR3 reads CASSPRTGKPYEQYF. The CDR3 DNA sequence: TGTGCCAGTAGCCCCCGGACAGGGAAGCCCTACGAGCAGTACTTC. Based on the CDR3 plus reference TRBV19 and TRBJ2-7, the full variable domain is DGGITQSPKYLFRKEGQNVTLSCEQNLNHDAMYWYRQDPGQGLRLIYYSQIVNDFQKGDIAEGYSVSREKKESFPLTVTSAQKNPTAFYLCASSPRTGKPYEQYFGPGTRLTVT.

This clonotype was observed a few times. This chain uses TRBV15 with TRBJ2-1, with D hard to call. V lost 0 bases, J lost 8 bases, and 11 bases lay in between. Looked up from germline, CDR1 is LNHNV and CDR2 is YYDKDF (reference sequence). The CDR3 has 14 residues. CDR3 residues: CATSREAKRDEQFF. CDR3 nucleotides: TGTGCCACCAGCAGAGAGGCCAAAAGAGATGAGCAGTTCTTC.

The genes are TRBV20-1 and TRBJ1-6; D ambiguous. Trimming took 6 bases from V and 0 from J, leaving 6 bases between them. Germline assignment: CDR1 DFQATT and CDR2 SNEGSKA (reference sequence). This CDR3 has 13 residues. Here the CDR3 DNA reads TGCAGTGCAGGGTTCTCCTATAATTCACCCCTCCACTTT. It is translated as CSAGFSYNSPLHF.

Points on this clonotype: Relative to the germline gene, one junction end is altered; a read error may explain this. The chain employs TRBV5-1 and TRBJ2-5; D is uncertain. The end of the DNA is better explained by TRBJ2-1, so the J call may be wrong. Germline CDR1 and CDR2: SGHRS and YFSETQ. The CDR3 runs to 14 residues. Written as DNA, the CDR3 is TGCGCCAGCAGCTTGACCCCGGAATACAGTGAGCAGTTCTTC. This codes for CASSLTPEYSEQFF.

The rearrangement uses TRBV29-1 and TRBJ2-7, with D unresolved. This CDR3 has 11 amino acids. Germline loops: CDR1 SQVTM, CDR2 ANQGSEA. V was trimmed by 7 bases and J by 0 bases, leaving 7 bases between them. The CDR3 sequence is CSGRSSYEQYF. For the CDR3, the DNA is TGCAGCGGGCGGAGCTCCTACGAGCAGTACTTC.

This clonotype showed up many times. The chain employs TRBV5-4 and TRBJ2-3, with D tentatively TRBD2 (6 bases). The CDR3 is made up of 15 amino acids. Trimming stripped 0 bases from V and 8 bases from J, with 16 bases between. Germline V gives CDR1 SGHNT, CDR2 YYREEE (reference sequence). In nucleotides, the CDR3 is TGTGCCAGCAGCTTGGGCGGCGGGGCCTTGGGTACGCAGTATTTT. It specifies CASSLGGGALGTQYF.

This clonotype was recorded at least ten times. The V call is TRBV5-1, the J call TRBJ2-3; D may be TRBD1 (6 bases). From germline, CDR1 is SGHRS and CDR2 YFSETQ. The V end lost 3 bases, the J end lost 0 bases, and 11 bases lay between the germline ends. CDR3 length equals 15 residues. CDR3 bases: TGCGCCAGCAGCTCACAGGGACCTAGCACAGATACGCAGTATTTT. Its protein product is CASSSQGPSTDTQYF.

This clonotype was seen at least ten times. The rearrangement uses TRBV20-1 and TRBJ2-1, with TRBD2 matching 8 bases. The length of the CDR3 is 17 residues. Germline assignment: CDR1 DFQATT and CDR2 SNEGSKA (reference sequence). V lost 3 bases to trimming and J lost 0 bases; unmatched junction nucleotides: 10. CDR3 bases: TGCAGTGCTAGCAGACTAGCGTGGGAGAGCTCCTACAATGAGCAGTTCTTC. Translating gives CSASRLAWESSYNEQFF.

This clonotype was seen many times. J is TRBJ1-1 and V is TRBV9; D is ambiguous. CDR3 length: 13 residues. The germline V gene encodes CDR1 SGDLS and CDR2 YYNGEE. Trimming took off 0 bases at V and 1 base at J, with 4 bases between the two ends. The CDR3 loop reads CASSVDWNTEAFF. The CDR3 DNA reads TGTGCCAGCAGCGTAGACTGGAACACTGAAGCTTTCTTT.

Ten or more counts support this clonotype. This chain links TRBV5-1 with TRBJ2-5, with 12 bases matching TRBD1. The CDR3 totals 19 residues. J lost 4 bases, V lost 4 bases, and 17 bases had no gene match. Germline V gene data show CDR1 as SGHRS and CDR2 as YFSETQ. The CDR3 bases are TGCGCCAGCAGCCTCGTCTTGACCGGGACAGGGGGCATGGGAGAGACCCAGTACTTC. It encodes CASSLVLTGTGGMGETQYF. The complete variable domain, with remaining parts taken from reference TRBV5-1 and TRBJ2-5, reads KAGVTQTPRYLIKTRGQQVTLSCSPISGHRSVSWYQQTPGQGLQFLFEYFSETQRNKGNFPGRFSGRQFSNSRSEMNVSTLELGDSALYLCASSLVLTGTGGMGETQYFGPGTRLLVL.

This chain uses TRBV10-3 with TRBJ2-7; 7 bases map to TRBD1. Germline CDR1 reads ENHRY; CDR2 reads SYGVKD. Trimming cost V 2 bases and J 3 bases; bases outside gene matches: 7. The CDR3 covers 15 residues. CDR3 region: CAISEDRVLVYEQYF. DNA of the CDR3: TGTGCCATCAGTGAGGACAGGGTCTTAGTCTACGAGCAGTACTTC.